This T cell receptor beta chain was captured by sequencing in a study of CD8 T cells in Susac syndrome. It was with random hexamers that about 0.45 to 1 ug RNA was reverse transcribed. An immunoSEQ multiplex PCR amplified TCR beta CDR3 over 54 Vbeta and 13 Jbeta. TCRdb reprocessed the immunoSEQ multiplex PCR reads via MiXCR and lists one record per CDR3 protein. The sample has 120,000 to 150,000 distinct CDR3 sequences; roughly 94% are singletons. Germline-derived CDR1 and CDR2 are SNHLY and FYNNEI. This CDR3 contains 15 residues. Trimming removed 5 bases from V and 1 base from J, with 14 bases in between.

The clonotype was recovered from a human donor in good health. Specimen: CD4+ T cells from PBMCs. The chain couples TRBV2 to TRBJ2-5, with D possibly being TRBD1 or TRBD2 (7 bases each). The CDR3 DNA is TGTGCCAGCAGTAGGGAGGGGACAGTCCAAGAGACCCAGTACTTC. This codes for CASSREGTVQETQYF.